Here is one TCR beta chain with its context. Its antigen is unknown. This CDR3 has 12 residues. Trimming took off 5 bases at V and 3 bases at J, with 8 bases between the two ends. CDR1 and CDR2 from the germline V gene are DFQATT and SNEGSKA (reference sequence). This sample was included in a study of blood T cells in healthy people across ages. Overall study results and limits: Whereas aged donors had fewer naive CD4+ cells, long-lived donors had more of them and higher diversity.

A second PCR, run for roughly 7 to 11 cycles, used a sample-barcoded 5' primer plus a J-beta primer mix. From the 5' RACE reads, TCRdb called clonotypes with MiXCR, one entry per CDR3 protein. The repertoire holds 700,000 to 950,000 distinct CDR3 sequences, 58% seen once, with about 20% in the top ten. The sequence derives from a man younger than 40 in good health. Sample: blood. V and J are TRBV20-1 and TRBJ2-1; the D is unclear. CDR3 region: CSARPYYNEQFF. The CDR3 coding sequence is TGCAGTGCTCGCCCGTACTACAATGAGCAGTTCTTC.